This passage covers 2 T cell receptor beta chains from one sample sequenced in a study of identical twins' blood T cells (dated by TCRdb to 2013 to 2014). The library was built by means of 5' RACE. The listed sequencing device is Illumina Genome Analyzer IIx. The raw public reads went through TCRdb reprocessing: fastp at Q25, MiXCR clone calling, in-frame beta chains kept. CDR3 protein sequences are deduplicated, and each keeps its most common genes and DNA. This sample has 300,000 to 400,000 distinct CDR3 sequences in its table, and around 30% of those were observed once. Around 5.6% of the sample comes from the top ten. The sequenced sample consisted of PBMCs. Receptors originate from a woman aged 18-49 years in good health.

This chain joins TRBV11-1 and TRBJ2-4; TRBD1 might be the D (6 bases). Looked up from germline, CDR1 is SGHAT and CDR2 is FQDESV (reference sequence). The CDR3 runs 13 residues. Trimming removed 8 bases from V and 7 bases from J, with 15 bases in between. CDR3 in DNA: TGTGCCAGCGGGACATGGGCGTGGAACATTCAGTACTTC. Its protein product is CASGTWAWNIQYF.

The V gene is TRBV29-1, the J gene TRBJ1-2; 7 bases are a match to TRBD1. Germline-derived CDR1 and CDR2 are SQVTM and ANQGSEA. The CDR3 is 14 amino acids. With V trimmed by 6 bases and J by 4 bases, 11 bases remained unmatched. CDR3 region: CSVSGQEESYGYTF. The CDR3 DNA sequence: TGCAGCGTCTCAGGACAGGAGGAGAGCTATGGCTACACCTTC. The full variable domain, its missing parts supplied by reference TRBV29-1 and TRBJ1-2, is SAVISQKPSRDICQRGTSLTIQCQVDSQVTMMFWYRQQPGQSLTLIATANQGSEATYESGFVIDKFPISRPNLTFSTLTVSNMSPEDSSIYLCSVSGQEESYGYTFGSGTRLTVV.